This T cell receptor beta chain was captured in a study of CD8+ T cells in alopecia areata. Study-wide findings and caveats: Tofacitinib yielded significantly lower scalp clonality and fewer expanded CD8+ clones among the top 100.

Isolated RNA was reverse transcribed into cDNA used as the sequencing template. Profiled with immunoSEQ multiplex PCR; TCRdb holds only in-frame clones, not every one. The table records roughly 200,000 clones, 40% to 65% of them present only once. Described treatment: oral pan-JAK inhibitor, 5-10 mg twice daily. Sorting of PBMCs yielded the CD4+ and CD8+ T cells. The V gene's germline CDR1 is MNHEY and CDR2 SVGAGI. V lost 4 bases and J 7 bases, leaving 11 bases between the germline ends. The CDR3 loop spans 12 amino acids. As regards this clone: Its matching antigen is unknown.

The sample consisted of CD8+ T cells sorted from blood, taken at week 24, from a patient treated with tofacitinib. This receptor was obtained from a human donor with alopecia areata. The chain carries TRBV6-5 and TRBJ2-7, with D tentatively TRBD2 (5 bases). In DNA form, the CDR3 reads TGTGCCAGCAGTTCGGGATCACTAGAGCAGTACTTC. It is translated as CASSSGSLEQYF.